A single sample is the source of the 18 T cell receptor beta chains below, sequenced in a study of blood T cell repertoires in COVID-19. Assay: immunoSEQ multiplex PCR; the TCRdb copy retains only in-frame clones and omits some. This sample has over 55,000 clones, with about 86% found just once. Material: peripheral blood. Every receptor here comes from a man aged 50-59 years with active COVID-19.

V and J are TRBV27 and TRBJ2-3; D remains ambiguous. V was cut by 8 bases and J by 0 bases, with 12 bases left in between. Per germline, CDR1 MNHEY and CDR2 SMNVEV (reference sequence). The length of the CDR3 is 14 residues. CDR3 bases: TGTGCCAGCGTAACGCGCGGCAGCACAGATACGCAGTATTTT. It codes for CASVTRGSTDTQYF.

The chain combines TRBV2 with TRBJ2-7, with a weak D call TRBD2 (5 bases). CDR1 and CDR2 (germline): SNHLY, FYNNEI. The CDR3 sequence is 13 residues long. The V gene lost 6 bases and the J gene lost 2 bases, with 11 bases spanning the gap. CDR3 sequence reads: CASRDFRAYEQYF. In DNA, the CDR3 is TGTGCCAGCAGGGACTTTAGGGCCTACGAGCAGTACTTC.

Note on this clone: One end of the junction varies from germline; a read error may be responsible. This chain links TRBV7-7 with TRBJ2-5; 8 bases agree with TRBD2. The CDR3 loop spans 13 amino acids. The germline CDR1 and CDR2 sequences are SSHAT and FNYEAQ (reference sequence). The CDR3 bases are TGTGCTAGCAGCTTAGGCGGGAGGGAGACCCAGTACTTC. Translated, it gives CASSLGGRETQYF.

This sequence joins TRBV27 and TRBJ1-1; D uncertain. Per the germline V gene, CDR1 is MNHEY and CDR2 is SMNVEV (reference sequence). V lost 6 bases and J 7 bases, leaving 21 bases between the germline ends. The CDR3 loop spans 15 amino acids. The CDR3 reads CASSSPRGLTGEAFF. The CDR3 region has the DNA TGTGCCAGCAGCTCTCCACGTGGGTTGACGGGTGAAGCTTTCTTT.

V is TRBV6-6 and J is TRBJ1-1, with D unresolved. V was shortened by 9 bases and J by 5 bases, with 13 bases between the two germline ends. This CDR3 contains 12 residues. Germline assignment: CDR1 MNHNY and CDR2 SVGAGI (reference sequence). The CDR3 nucleotides are TGTGCCAGTCGGAGGGAAGGGACTGAAGCTTTCTTT. It yields the protein CASRREGTEAFF.

The V call is TRBV6-1, the J call TRBJ1-6; tentatively, D is TRBD1 (6 bases). The CDR3 covers 17 residues. Trimming stripped 2 bases from V and 6 bases from J, with 17 bases between. The V gene's germline CDR1 is MNHNS and CDR2 SASEGT. Here the CDR3 reads CASSEYFRGRGNSPLHF. The CDR3 DNA reads as TGTGCCAGCAGTGAATATTTCAGGGGTCGGGGTAATTCACCCCTCCACTTT.

The chain combines TRBV9 with TRBJ1-6; D gene unclear. This CDR3 spans 12 amino acids. V gave up 4 bases and J gave up 14 bases, with 13 bases separating them. Germline V gives CDR1 SGDLS, CDR2 YYNGEE. CDR3: CASSPYNGALHF. The CDR3 region has the DNA TGTGCCAGCAGCCCATATAACGGGGCCCTCCACTTT.

V usage is TRBV12-3 or TRBV12-4 and J usage is TRBJ2-3; D is undetermined. V gave up 2 bases and J gave up 7 bases, with 4 bases separating them. The CDR3 covers 11 residues. CDR3 DNA: TGTGCCAGCAGTTTACGGTATACGCAGTATTTT. Translated: CASSLRYTQYF.

The rearrangement links TRBV18 to TRBJ2-5; maybe TRBD2 (5 bases). In germline, CDR1 is KGHSH, CDR2 LQKENI. This CDR3 region has 13 residues. Trimming removed 3 bases at V and 5 bases at J, with 10 bases between. The CDR3 sequence is CASSPEVSETQYF. The CDR3 DNA follows: TGTGCCAGCTCACCGGAGGTCAGCGAGACCCAGTACTTC.

V usage is TRBV19 and J usage is TRBJ1-2; no clear D. The CDR3 is 14 residues long. Germline V lookup: CDR1 LNHDA, CDR2 SQIVND (reference sequence). With 2 bases removed from V and 3 bases from J, the gap between germline ends came to 10 bases. CDR3 residues: CASSILMSHYGYTF. The CDR3 DNA is TGTGCCAGTAGTATACTGATGAGCCACTATGGCTACACCTTC.

This clone occurred once. The V gene is TRBV6-5, the J gene TRBJ2-7; 9 bases fit TRBD2. This CDR3 region has 16 residues. Per the germline V gene, CDR1 is MNHEY and CDR2 is SVGAGI. The V gene end was trimmed by 0 bases and the J gene end by 6 bases; junction bases not matched to a gene: 9. CDR3: CASSYSEAGGVGEQYF. In nucleotides, the CDR3 is TGTGCCAGCAGTTACTCTGAAGCGGGAGGCGTGGGCGAGCAGTACTTC.

V is TRBV2 and J is TRBJ2-2; TRBD1 aligns across 7 bases. Germline loops: CDR1 SNHLY, CDR2 FYNNEI. The ends lost 5 bases at V and 2 bases at J; junction bases unmatched: 5. The CDR3 has 15 residues. CDR3 DNA sequence: TGTGCCAGCAGTCGGGACAGAACAAACACCGGGGAGCTGTTTTTT. Its protein is CASSRDRTNTGELFF.

The V call is TRBV7-8, the J call TRBJ2-7, with 8 bases matching TRBD2. V lost 1 base and J lost 7; bases outside the gene matches: 9. Germline V gives CDR1 SGHVS, CDR2 FQNEAQ. The CDR3 length is 15 residues. The CDR3 loop reads CASSLGRRGAGEQYF. The CDR3 region has the DNA TGTGCCAGCAGCTTAGGAAGGCGGGGGGCCGGGGAGCAGTACTTC.

The chain links TRBV7-9 to TRBJ1-6, with 7 bases lining up with TRBD1. The V gene's germline CDR1 is SEHNR and CDR2 FQNEAQ (reference sequence). This CDR3 is built from 14 residues. Trimming removed 2 bases from V and 11 bases from J; junction bases left unmatched: 6. The DNA for the CDR3 is TGTGCCAGCAGCTTACCTGGTCAGGGGGCACCCCTCCACTTT. This sequence encodes CASSLPGQGAPLHF.

The chain couples TRBV11-2 to TRBJ2-1; D possibly corresponds to TRBD1 (7 bases). Germline CDR1 and CDR2: SGHAT and FQNNGV. Trimming pared 3 bases from V and 9 bases from J, leaving 15 bases between. The length of the CDR3 is 14 residues. The CDR3 nucleotides read TGTGCCAGCAGCTTCGACAGGGAGGAAGGTGAGCAGTTCTTC. Protein product: CASSFDREEGEQFF.

Here the CDR3 DNA reads TGTGCCAGCAGCCCGACCGGGACTAGCGGGAGAAATCGGGGCGAGCAGTACTTC. It translates to CASSPTGTSGRNRGEQYF. The genes are TRBV7-2 and TRBJ2-7, with TRBD2 identical over 14 bases. After removal of 5 bases from V and 6 bases from J, the junction contained 15 bases not matched to a gene. CDR3 length equals 18 residues. Germline V gene lookup returns CDR1 SGHTA and CDR2 FQGNSA.

The rearrangement uses TRBV6-2 or TRBV6-3 and TRBJ2-7; perhaps TRBD1 as D (5 bases). Trimming took off 2 bases at V and 3 bases at J, with 14 bases between the two ends. Germline CDR1 is MNHEY and CDR2 is SVGEGT. The length of the CDR3 is 15 residues. The CDR3 coding sequence is TGTGCCAGCAGTTACACAGGACGTAGCCTCTACGAGCAGTACTTC. Translated, it gives CASSYTGRSLYEQYF.

This sequence joins TRBV10-3 and TRBJ2-2; D is possibly TRBD1 (5 bases). CDR3 size: 13 residues. CDR1 ENHRY and CDR2 SYGVKD come from the germline V gene. V shed 4 bases and J shed 6 bases, with 9 bases lying between them. Here the CDR3 DNA reads TGTGCCATCAGTGCAGGGAAGTCCGGGGAGCTGTTTTTT. Protein: CAISAGKSGELFF.